Reported below is one TCR beta chain. Its antigen is still unknown. No much larger clone is present one base from it, and per-base qualities are unavailable. One collaborating source in Seattle enrolled patients during active infection and followed them longitudinally through the course of disease. Whole blood was collected in K2EDTA tubes by collaborating institutions according to the institutions' own protocols. For TCRbeta analysis, collaborators shipped samples as frozen whole blood, isolated PBMCs, or DNA extracted from either of those sample types. These data come from a study of blood T cell repertoires in COVID-19 (dated by TCRdb to between 2020 and 2021). General notes on the study: Samples covering the acute and convalescent phases of COVID-19 were provided by collaborators in the United States, Italy and Spain. The prospective study material was composed of cDNA or gDNA derived from T cells, B-cell-depleted T cells, or PBMCs. Deeply sampled blood TCRbeta repertoires from subjects exposed to, actively infected with, or recovered from COVID-19 were included in the dataset. The repertoires were released in a freely available public database meant as a resource for research on the immune response to SARS-CoV-2. Samples came from the ongoing ImmuneRACE study (first 160 participants) plus 1,254 subjects from 6 global collaborators. The sample metadata nearly always contained a de-identified subject ID, COVID-19 status, age in years and sex. Where HLA class I and class II types were available, the types were taken from metadata supplied by the sample provider, not from assay-based typing.

The germline V gene encodes CDR1 MGHDK and CDR2 SYGVNS. From cysteine to phenylalanine, the CDR3 is 14 amino acids long. Left in the record is the CDR3 DNA by itself, 42 bases read in frame from the first base. Relative to germline, V is 8 bases shorter and J is 2 bases shorter, with 13 bases between their ends. The study at large found these results: Clinical and demographic metadata were provided uncurated, with the amount varying by source and participant.

The immunoSEQ Assay, a bias-controlled multiplex PCR, was used to amplify TCRbeta CDR3 regions from genomic DNA. The paper's processing steps were these. Within the assay, amplification of reference gene primers was used to estimate how many nucleated cells each sample contained. Sequence reads were collapsed and filtered to measure the absolute abundance of every unique TCRbeta CDR3 rearrangement. For each sample, productive Simpson clonality was calculated as the square root of Simpson's diversity index over productive rearrangements. Held by TCRdb, this immuneACCESS table contains in-frame sequences only and omits some clones. Under half of the omission traces to an unresolved V gene where checked; the cause of the rest is unknown. For V, J and clone size, that table is used; D and trimming come from the DNA. Within this sample are some 230,000 clones, with around 86% of them counted one time only. The top ten hold less than 9.5% of the sample.

The clonotype originates from a woman of 80 years or more with COVID-19, enrolled during active disease. The sample consisted of peripheral blood. Recombination linked TRBV25-1 to TRBJ2-1, and the D gene may be TRBD2, 6 bases matching. The DNA is as follows: TGTGCCAGCCGTGGGACTGGTCCCTACAATGAGCAGTTCTTC. Translated, this is CASRGTGPYNEQFF.